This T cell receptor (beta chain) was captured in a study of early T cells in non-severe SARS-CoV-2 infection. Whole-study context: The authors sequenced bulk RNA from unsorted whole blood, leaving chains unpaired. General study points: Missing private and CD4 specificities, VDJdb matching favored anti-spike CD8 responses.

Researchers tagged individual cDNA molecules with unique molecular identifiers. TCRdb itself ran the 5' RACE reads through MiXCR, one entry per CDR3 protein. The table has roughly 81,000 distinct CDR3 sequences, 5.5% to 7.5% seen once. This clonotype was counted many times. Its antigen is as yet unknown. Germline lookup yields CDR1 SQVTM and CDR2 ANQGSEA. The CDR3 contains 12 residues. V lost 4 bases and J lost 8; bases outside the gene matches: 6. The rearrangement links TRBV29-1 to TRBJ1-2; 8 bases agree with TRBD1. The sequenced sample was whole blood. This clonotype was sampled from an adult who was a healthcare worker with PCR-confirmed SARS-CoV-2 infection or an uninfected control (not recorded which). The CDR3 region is CSVGQGAGGYTF. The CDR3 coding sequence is TGCAGCGTTGGGCAGGGGGCCGGCGGCTACACCTTC.